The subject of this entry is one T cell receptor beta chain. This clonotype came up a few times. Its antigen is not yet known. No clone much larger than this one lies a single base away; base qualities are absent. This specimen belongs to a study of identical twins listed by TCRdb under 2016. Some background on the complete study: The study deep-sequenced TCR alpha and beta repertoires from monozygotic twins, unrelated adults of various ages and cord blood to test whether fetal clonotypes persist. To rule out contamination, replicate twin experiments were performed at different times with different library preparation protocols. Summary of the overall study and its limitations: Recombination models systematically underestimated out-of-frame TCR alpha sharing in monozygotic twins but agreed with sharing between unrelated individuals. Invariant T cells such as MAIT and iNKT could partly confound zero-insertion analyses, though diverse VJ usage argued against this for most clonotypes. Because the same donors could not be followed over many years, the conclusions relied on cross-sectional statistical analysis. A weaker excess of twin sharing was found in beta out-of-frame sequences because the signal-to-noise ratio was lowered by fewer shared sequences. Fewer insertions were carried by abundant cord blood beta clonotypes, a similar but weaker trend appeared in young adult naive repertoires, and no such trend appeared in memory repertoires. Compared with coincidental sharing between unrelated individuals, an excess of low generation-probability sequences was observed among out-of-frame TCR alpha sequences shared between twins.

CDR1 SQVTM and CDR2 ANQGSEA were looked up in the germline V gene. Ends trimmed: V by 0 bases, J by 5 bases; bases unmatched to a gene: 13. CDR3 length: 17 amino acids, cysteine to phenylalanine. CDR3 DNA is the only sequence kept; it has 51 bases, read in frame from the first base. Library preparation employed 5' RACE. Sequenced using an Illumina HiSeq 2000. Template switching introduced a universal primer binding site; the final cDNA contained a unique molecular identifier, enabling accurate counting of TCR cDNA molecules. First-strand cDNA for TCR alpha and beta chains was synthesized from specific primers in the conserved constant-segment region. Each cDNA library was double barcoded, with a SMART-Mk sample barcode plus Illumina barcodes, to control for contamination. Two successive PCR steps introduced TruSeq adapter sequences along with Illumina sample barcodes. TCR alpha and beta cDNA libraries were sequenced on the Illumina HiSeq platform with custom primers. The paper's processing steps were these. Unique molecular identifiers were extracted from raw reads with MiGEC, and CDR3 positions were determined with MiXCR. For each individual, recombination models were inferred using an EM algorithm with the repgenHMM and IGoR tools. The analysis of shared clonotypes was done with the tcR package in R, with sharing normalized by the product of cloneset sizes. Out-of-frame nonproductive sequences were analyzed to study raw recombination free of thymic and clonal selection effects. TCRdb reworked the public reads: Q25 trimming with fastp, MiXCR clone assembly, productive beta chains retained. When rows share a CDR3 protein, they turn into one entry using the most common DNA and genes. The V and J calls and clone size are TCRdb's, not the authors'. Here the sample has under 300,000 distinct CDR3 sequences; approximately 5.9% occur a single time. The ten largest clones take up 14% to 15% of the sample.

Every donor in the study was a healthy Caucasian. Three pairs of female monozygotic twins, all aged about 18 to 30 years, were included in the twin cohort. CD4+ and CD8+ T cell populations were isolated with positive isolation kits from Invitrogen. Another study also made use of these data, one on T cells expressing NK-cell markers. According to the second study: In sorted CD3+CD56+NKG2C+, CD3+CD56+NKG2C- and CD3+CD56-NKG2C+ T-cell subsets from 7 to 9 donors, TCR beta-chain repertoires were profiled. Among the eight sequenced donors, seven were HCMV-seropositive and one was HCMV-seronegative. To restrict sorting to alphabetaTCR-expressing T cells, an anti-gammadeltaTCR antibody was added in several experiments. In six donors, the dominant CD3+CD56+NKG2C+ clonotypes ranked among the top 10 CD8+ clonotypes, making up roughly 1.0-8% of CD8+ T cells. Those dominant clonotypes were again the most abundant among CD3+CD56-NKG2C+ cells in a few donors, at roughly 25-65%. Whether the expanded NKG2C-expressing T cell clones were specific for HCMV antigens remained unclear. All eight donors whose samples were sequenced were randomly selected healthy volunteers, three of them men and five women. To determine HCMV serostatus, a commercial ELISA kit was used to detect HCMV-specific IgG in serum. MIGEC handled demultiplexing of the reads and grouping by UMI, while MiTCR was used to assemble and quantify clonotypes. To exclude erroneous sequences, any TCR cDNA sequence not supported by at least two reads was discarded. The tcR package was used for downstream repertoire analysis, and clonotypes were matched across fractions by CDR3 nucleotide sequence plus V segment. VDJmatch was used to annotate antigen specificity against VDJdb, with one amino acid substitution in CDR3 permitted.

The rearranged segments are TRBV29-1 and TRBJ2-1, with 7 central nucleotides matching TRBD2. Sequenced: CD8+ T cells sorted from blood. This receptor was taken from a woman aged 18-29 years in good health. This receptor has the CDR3 CSVEDLEGGPLNNEQFF. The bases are TGCAGCGTTGAAGATCTCGAGGGAGGGCCCTTGAACAATGAGCAGTTCTTC.